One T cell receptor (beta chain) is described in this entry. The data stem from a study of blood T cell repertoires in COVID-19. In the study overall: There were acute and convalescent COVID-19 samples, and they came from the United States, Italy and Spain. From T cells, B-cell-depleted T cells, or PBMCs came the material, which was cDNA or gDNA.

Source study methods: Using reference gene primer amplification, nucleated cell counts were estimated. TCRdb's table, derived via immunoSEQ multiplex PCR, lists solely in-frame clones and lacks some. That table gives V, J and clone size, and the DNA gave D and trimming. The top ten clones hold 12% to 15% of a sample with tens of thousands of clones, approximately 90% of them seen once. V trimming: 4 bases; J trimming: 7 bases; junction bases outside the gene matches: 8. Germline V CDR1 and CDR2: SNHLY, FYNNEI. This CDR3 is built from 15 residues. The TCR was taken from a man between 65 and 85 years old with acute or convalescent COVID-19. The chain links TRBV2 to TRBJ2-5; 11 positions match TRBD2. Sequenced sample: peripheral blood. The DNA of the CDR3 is TGTGCCAGCAGTGGGAATAGCGGGAGGGCGGGGACCCAGTACTTC. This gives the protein CASSGNSGRAGTQYF.